The sequence of this T cell receptor beta chain was determined in a study of T cell responses to AZD1222 COVID-19 vaccine. Second-dose intervals of approximately 4 or approximately 12 weeks were pooled. On this clone: Its antigen is undetermined.

Deletions cut 7 bases from V and 5 bases from J, with 18 bases between. The germline V gene encodes CDR1 MDHEN and CDR2 SYDVKM. The CDR3 contains 14 residues. Clones were sequenced by immunoSEQ multiplex PCR, and TCRdb holds only the in-frame ones, with some missing. This table holds around 120,000 clones, approximately 90% found once. Study findings and constraints: Spike-spanning, vaccine-associated CD4 TCRs were dominant at 160-218 and 743-854. At study baseline, merely five or six AZD1222 recipients were seropositive. In the spike-specific TCR repertoire, nearly half reportedly target unmutated variant regions.

Sequences were derived from peripheral blood, sampled 28 days after the second AZD1222 dose. The chain has TRBV28 and TRBJ2-7, with D unclear. The TCR originated in an adult who received the AZD1222 COVID-19 vaccine. CDR3 residues: CASIAGELGNEQYF. The CDR3 DNA follows: TGTGCCAGCATCGCCGGCGAATTAGGGAACGAGCAGTACTTC. Based on the CDR3 plus reference TRBV28 and TRBJ2-7, the full variable domain is DVKVTQSSRYLVKRTGEKVFLECVQDMDHENMFWYRQDPGLGLRLIYFSYDVKMKEKGDIPEGYSVSREKKERFSLILESASTNQTSMYLCASIAGELGNEQYFGPGTRLTVT.